This passage covers 4 T cell receptor beta chains from one sample sequenced in a study of cytomegalovirus exposure and HLA in healthy donors (dated by TCRdb to the late 2010s). Libraries were constructed by the immunoSEQ multiplex PCR assay. For the multiplex PCR, a mixture combining 60 forward primers for TCR Vbeta segments and 13 reverse primers for TCR Jbeta segments was used. TCRdb carries this immuneACCESS record with in-frame sequences only. Its versions omit some clonotypes, under half of them owing to an unresolved V gene in the studies checked, with the rest unexplained. The sample profile shows about 160,000 clones; about 77% of them were found once. Roughly 1.3% of the sample lies in the top ten. The sequenced sample was PBMCs. The receptors stem from a woman aged 45-65 years in good health and CMV-seronegative.

The chain joins TRBV7-2 to TRBJ1-4; 7 positions match TRBD1. This CDR3 is 14 amino acids long. V shed 2 bases, J shed 6 bases, and the junction held 3 bases outside the gene matches. Germline CDR1 reads SGHTA; CDR2 reads FQGNSA. The CDR3 region has the DNA TGTGCCAGCAGCTTATACAGGGGAGATGAAAAACTGTTTTTT. Amino acids: CASSLYRGDEKLFF.

This clone has more than one count but fewer than ten. The CDR3 DNA follows: TGTGCCAGCAGCTTAACTAGCGGGGGACAGACCCAGTACTTC. It encodes CASSLTSGGQTQYF. V gene TRBV5-4 combines with J gene TRBJ2-5; 11 bases match TRBD2. J gave up 6 bases and V 2 bases, and 3 bases lay outside the gene matches. The V gene's germline CDR1 is SGHNT and CDR2 YYREEE (reference sequence). CDR3 length: 14 amino acids.

The CDR3 protein is CATSKTAADYEQYF. Here the CDR3 DNA reads TGTGCCACCAGCAAGACAGCGGCGGACTACGAGCAGTACTTC. The chain has TRBV15 and TRBJ2-5; D possibly matches TRBD1 or TRBD2 (5 bases each). The last part of the DNA fits TRBJ2-7 better; the J call may be wrong. CDR1 is LNHNV and CDR2 is YYDKDF in the germline V gene (reference sequence). This CDR3 spans 14 amino acids.

This clone was recorded once. The V gene is TRBV28, the J gene TRBJ1-1; D not resolved. Trimming stripped 7 bases from V and 4 bases from J, with 19 bases between. The germline CDR1 and CDR2 sequences are MDHEN and SYDVKM. There are 15 residues in the CDR3. The CDR3 coding sequence is TGTGCCAGCACCTTACGGGGTTTCGGGAGCACTGAAGCTTTCTTT. It codes for CASTLRGFGSTEAFF.